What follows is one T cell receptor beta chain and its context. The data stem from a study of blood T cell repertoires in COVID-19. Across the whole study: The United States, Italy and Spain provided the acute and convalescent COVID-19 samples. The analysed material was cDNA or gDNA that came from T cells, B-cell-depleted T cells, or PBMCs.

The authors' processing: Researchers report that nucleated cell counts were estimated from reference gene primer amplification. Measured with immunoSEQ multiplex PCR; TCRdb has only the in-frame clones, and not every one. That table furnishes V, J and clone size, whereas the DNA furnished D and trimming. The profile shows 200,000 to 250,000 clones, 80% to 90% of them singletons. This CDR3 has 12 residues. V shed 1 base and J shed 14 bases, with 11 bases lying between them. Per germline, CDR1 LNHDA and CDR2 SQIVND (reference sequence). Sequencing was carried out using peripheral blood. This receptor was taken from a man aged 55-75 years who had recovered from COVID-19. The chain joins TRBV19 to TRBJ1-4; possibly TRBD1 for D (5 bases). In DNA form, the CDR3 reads TGTGCCAGTAGTATAGTTCGGGGGTATCTGTTTTTT. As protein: CASSIVRGYLFF.